These T cell receptor beta chains were read from a single sample in a study of cytomegalovirus exposure and HLA in healthy donors. Sequencing was performed with immunoSEQ multiplex PCR; in TCRdb, only in-frame clones are kept and a portion is missing. The sample carries about 120,000 clones, around 80% recorded once. Input material: PBMCs. The source is a woman between 50 and 59 years old in good health and CMV-seropositive. The CDR3 runs from the conserved cysteine through the conserved F or W.

J gene,V gene,CDR3 protein
TRBJ1-1,TRBV7-2,CASSFYGSNTEAFF
TRBJ2-5,TRBV6-5,CASSLPGQGQGGTQYF
TRBJ2-3,TRBV19,CASTAQVGTDTQYF
TRBJ2-5,TRBV7-9,CASSLARGQETQYF
TRBJ2-3,TRBV9,CASSVARGTTDTQYF
TRBJ2-7,TRBV5-1,CASSFPNSYEQYF
TRBJ1-2,TRBV2,CASSEGYRGHGYTF
TRBJ1-6,TRBV27,CASREQGGNSPLHF
TRBJ2-7,TRBV6-5,CASSYSGTEYEQYF
TRBJ1-1,TRBV2,CASSAVTGVTEAFF
TRBJ2-1,TRBV12-5,CASGLAAGGTYNEQFF